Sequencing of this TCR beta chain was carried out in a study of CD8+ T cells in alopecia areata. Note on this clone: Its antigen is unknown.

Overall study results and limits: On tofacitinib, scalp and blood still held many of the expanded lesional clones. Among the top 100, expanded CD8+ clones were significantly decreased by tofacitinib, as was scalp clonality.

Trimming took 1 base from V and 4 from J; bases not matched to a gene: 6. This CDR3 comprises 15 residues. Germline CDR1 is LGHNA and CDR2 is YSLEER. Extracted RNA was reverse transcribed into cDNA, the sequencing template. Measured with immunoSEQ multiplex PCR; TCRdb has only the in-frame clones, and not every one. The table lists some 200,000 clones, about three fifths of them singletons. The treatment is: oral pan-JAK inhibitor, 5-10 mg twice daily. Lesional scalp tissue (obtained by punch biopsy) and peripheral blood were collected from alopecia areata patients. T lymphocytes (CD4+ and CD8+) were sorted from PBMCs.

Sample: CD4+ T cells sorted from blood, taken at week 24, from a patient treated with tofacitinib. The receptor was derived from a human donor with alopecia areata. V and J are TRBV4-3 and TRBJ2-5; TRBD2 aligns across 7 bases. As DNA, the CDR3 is TGCGCCAGCAGCCAAGGGACTAGTGGAGCAGAGACCCAGTACTTC. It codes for CASSQGTSGAETQYF.